This T cell receptor beta chain was retrieved from a study of vaccination effects on CD4 cells after COVID-19. Trimming removed 4 bases at V and 8 bases at J, with 20 bases between. Germline CDR1 reads MNHEY; CDR2 reads SVGAGI. This CDR3 contains 16 residues. Remarks on this clone: Antigen specificity is unknown.

This table comes from immunoSEQ multiplex PCR, and its TCRdb copy is limited to in-frame clones, with some not included. This sample has approximately 61,000 clones, with 73% found just once. Antigen-specific CD4+ T cells were expanded with viral peptide pools in the ViraFEST assay before sequencing. Upon completion of 10 days in culture, CD4+ T cells were isolated. Participants were given two doses of BNT162b2 or mRNA-1273 vaccine. The sequenced sample was CD4+ T cells from PBMCs cultured with HCoV-229E spike peptides, obtained after COVID-19 vaccination. This clonotype originated in a human donor who received a COVID-19 vaccine. The chain uses TRBV6-5 and TRBJ1-4; no reliable D call. Here the CDR3 reads CASSFSTQRNNEKLFF. The CDR3 DNA follows: TGTGCCAGCAGTTTTTCCACCCAGAGGAATAACGAAAAACTGTTTTTT.